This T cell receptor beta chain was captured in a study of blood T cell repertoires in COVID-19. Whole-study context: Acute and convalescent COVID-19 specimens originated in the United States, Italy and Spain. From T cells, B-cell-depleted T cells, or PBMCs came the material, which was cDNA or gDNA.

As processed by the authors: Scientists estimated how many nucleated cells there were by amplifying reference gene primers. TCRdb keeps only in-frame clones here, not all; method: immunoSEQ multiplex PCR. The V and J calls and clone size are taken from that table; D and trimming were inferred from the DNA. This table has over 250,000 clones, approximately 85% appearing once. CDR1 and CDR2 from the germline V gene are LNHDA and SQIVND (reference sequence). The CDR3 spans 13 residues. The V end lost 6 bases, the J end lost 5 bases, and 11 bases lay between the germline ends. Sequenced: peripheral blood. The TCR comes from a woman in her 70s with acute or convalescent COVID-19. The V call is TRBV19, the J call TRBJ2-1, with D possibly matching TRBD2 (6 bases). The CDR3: CASRGLVDNEQFF. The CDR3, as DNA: TGTGCCAGTAGGGGACTGGTGGACAATGAGCAGTTCTTC.